A single sample gave rise to the 18 T cell receptor beta chains below, sequenced in a study of T-cell memory formation after mild COVID-19. TCRdb itself ran the 5' RACE reads through MiXCR, one entry per CDR3 protein. In the table there are approximately 300,000 distinct CDR3 sequences, around 15% of which are singletons. Sequencing input: PBMCs or a T cell subset sorted from them (not recorded which). The receptors here all came from a man aged 18 to 35 who had mild COVID-19 (a few samples of this study predate the infection). Cell type and time point are not known.

This clonotype turned up a few times. The rearrangement uses TRBV7-9 and TRBJ1-2, with 7 positions matching TRBD1. The CDR3 spans 16 residues. V was pared by 4 bases and J by 0 bases, with 8 bases of the junction left unmatched. In germline, CDR1 is SEHNR, CDR2 FQNEAQ (reference sequence). The CDR3 reads CASSSDLTGSNYGYTF. CDR3 DNA: TGTGCCAGCAGCTCCGATCTGACAGGGTCTAACTATGGCTACACCTTC. Variable domain in full (rest from reference TRBV7-9 and TRBJ1-2): DTGVSQNPRHKITKRGQNVTFRCDPISEHNRLYWYRQTLGQGPEFLTYFQNEAQLEKSRLLSDRFSAERPKGSFSTLEIQRTEQGDSAMYLCASSSDLTGSNYGYTFGSGTRLTVV.

This clonotype was counted only a few times. The chain uses TRBV28 and TRBJ2-3; 8 bases map to TRBD2. The CDR3 loop spans 15 amino acids. Germline V gene data show CDR1 as MDHEN and CDR2 as SYDVKM. Trimming cost V 2 bases and J 5 bases; bases outside gene matches: 6. The CDR3 nucleotides read TGTGCCAGCAGTTTACCGGGACTAGTAGGAGATACGCAGTATTTT. Translated, it gives CASSLPGLVGDTQYF.

J is TRBJ1-5 and V is TRBV12-3 or TRBV12-4, with D tentatively TRBD1 (5 bases). CDR3 length equals 14 residues. V gave up 5 bases and J gave up 5 bases, with 13 bases separating them. CDR3 in DNA: TGTGCCAGCAGTACAGGCTCCTCGTATCAGCCCCAGCATTTT. It yields the protein CASSTGSSYQPQHF.

The chain combines TRBV27 with TRBJ2-7; D unclear. V dropped 5 bases and J dropped 1 base, with 9 bases sitting between them. The CDR3 spans 13 residues. CDR1 and CDR2 (germline): MNHEY, SMNVEV (reference sequence). This chain's CDR3 is CASSLRASYEQYV. In DNA, the CDR3 is TGTGCCAGCAGTCTACGGGCATCCTACGAGCAGTACGTC.

Remarks on this clonotype: A clone one base away is much larger, so this may be a read error. The chain employs TRBV29-1 and TRBJ2-3; tentatively, D is TRBD2 (5 bases). Germline V gene sequence: CDR1 SQVTM, CDR2 ANQGSEA. The V gene lost 4 bases and the J gene lost 5 bases, with 16 bases spanning the gap. This CDR3 has 14 residues. This CDR3 reads CSVGADPRVDTQYF. DNA for the CDR3: TGCAGCGTTGGAGCGGATCCGCGGGTAGATACGCAGTATTTT.

J is TRBJ1-1 and V is TRBV7-6; TRBD1 aligns across 7 bases. Per germline, CDR1 SGHVS and CDR2 FNYEAQ. The trim removed 5 bases at V and 2 bases at J, leaving 5 bases unmatched. The CDR3 runs to 14 residues. The DNA of the CDR3 is TGTGCCAGCAGCATCCGGGACAGAAACACTGAAGCTTTCTTT. It specifies CASSIRDRNTEAFF. Using reference TRBV7-6 and TRBJ1-1 for the parts outside the CDR3, the full variable domain is GAGVSQSPRYKVTKRGQDVALRCDPISGHVSLYWYRQALGQGPEFLTYFNYEAQQDKSGLPNDRFSAERPEGSISTLTIQRTEQRDSAMYRCASSIRDRNTEAFFGQGTRLTVV.

The sample holds a few counts of this clonotype. V is TRBV20-1 and J is TRBJ2-1; D uncertain. Trimming left V 1 base short and J 10 bases short, with 14 bases between. In germline, CDR1 is DFQATT, CDR2 SNEGSKA (reference sequence). This CDR3 comprises 13 residues. DNA of the CDR3: TGCAGTGCTAGAGCGGCAACCGCCCGCGAGCAGTTCTTC. Amino acids: CSARAATAREQFF.

The rearrangement links TRBV7-9 to TRBJ2-2; 9 bases match TRBD2. The junction had 5 bases not matched to a gene; V was cut back by 5 bases and J by 4 bases. Germline loops: CDR1 SEHNR, CDR2 FQNEAQ (reference sequence). This CDR3 contains 15 residues. CDR3 protein: CASSLSGGSTGELFF. CDR3 in DNA: TGTGCCAGCAGCCTTAGCGGGGGAAGCACCGGGGAGCTGTTTTTT.

This clonotype has just a few counts. V usage is TRBV7-2 and J usage is TRBJ1-1; 7 bases map to TRBD1. Trimming took 3 bases from V and 10 from J; bases not matched to a gene: 11. CDR1 SGHTA and CDR2 FQGNSA come from the germline V gene. The CDR3 sequence is 14 residues long. The CDR3 spells CASSFQGRGRGAFF. CDR3 nucleotide sequence: TGTGCCAGCAGCTTTCAGGGGAGGGGGCGAGGAGCTTTCTTT.

The chain recombines TRBV7-2 with TRBJ2-1; 7 bases are a match to TRBD1. Trimming at V came to 6 bases and at J to 4 bases, leaving 9 bases not matched to a gene. The CDR3 is made up of 15 amino acids. Germline assignment: CDR1 SGHTA and CDR2 FQGNSA. The CDR3 loop is CASSQNRDSYNEQFF. The DNA for the CDR3 is TGTGCCAGCAGTCAGAACCGGGACAGTTACAATGAGCAGTTCTTC.

The chain uses TRBV4-1 and TRBJ2-7; D is possibly TRBD2 (6 bases). Trimming removed 0 bases from V and 3 bases from J, with 9 bases in between. This CDR3 is built from 14 residues. Germline-derived CDR1 and CDR2 are MGHRA and YSYEKL. The CDR3 region is CASSQEGGSYEQYF. DNA for the CDR3: TGCGCCAGCAGCCAAGAAGGAGGGAGCTACGAGCAGTACTTC.

This clonotype was seen once. The V gene is TRBV6-5, the J gene TRBJ2-3; D uncertain. Germline V gene sequence: CDR1 MNHEY, CDR2 SVGAGI. V dropped 7 bases and J dropped 1 base, with 9 bases sitting between them. CDR3 length: 13 residues. CDR3 DNA: TGTGCCAGCACTACCCCCGGCACAGATACGCAGTATTTT. Translating it yields CASTTPGTDTQYF.

This clonotype was seen ten or more times. The rearrangement joins TRBV7-9 to TRBJ2-7; a weak D match, TRBD1 (5 bases). CDR3 length: 14 amino acids. V was clipped by 6 bases and J by 5 bases, with 17 bases between them. Per germline, CDR1 SEHNR and CDR2 FQNEAQ (reference sequence). The CDR3 coding sequence is TGTGCCAGCAGACCCATTTCTGTAGGGGACGAGCAGTACGTC. It codes for CASRPISVGDEQYV.

The J gene is TRBJ2-7, the V gene TRBV7-6; D ambiguous. Trimming cost V 5 bases and J 0 bases, with 11 bases left between them. There are 14 residues in the CDR3. Germline-derived CDR1 and CDR2 are SGHVS and FNYEAQ. The CDR3 region is CASSAEVGSYEQYF. CDR3 nucleotide sequence: TGTGCCAGCAGCGCAGAGGTGGGCTCCTACGAGCAGTACTTC.

The chain employs TRBV7-2 and TRBJ2-1; 10 positions match TRBD1. Germline CDR1 and CDR2: SGHTA and FQGNSA. There are 16 residues in the CDR3. With 0 bases clipped from V and 7 bases from J, the junction kept 6 bases outside the gene matches. The CDR3 protein is CASSLAGDRGRNEQFF. The DNA of the CDR3 is TGTGCCAGCAGCTTAGCAGGGGACAGGGGAAGAAATGAGCAGTTCTTC.

The table lists this clonotype with many counts. V and J are TRBV20-1 and TRBJ2-5; possibly TRBD2 for D (5 bases). CDR3 length: 13 amino acids. In germline, CDR1 is DFQATT, CDR2 SNEGSKA (reference sequence). Trimming removed 6 bases from V and 0 bases from J, with 11 bases in between. The CDR3 DNA follows: TGCAGTGCCGATGGACTGTACCAAGAGACCCAGTACTTC. Encoded protein: CSADGLYQETQYF.

The chain carries TRBV7-2 and TRBJ1-4, with no clear D. There are 15 residues in the CDR3. V gave up 2 bases and J gave up 0 bases, with 7 bases separating them. Germline lookup yields CDR1 SGHTA and CDR2 FQGNSA. The CDR3, as DNA: TGTGCCAGCAGCTTAAACACTGCAACTAATGAAAAACTGTTTTTT. Its translation: CASSLNTATNEKLFF.

This clonotype was detected many times. The DNA of the CDR3 is TGTGCCAGCTCACCACCGTTAAGGGGTACAGGCAATGAGCAGTTCTTC. It yields the protein CASSPPLRGTGNEQFF. This chain uses TRBV18 with TRBJ2-1; TRBD1 is a possible D gene (5 bases). V shed 0 bases and J shed 6 bases, with 15 bases lying between them. Germline CDR1 is KGHSH and CDR2 is LQKENI. This CDR3 is built from 16 residues.